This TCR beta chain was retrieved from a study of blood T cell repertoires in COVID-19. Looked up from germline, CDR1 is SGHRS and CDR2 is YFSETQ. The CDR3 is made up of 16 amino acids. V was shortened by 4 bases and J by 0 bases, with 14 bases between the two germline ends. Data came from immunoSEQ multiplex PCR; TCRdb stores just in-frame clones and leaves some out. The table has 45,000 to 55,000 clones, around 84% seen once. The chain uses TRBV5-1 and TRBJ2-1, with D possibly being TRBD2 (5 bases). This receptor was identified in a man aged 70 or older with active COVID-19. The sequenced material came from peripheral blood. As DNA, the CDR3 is TGCGCCAGCAGCCCGGGAAATCGGCGCTCCTACAATGAGCAGTTCTTC. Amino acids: CASSPGNRRSYNEQFF.